The clone carrying this T cell receptor (beta chain) was observed a single time. Its antigen is undetermined. This entry belongs to a study of OX40 agonist ivuxolimab in advanced cancers. Study at large: Ivuxolimab was delivered to patients intravenously every 2 weeks at doses spanning 0.01 to 10 mg/kg.

Study-level results: Partial responders at 0.1-3.0 mg/kg showed near-lowest clonal expansion.

Sequencing was performed with immunoSEQ multiplex PCR; in TCRdb, only in-frame clones are kept and a portion is missing. The table includes 45,000 or so clones, less than 90% detected once. The CDR3 is 15 amino acids. The germline gives CDR1 SGHRS, CDR2 YFSETQ. Trimming removed 0 bases from V and 4 bases from J, with 11 bases in between. Sequences were derived from CD4+ or CD8+ T cells sorted from blood, sampled in a trial of the OX40 agonist ivuxolimab. This clonotype was sampled from an adult with an advanced solid tumor such as melanoma, head and neck, liver or kidney cancer. The chain has TRBV5-1 and TRBJ2-1, with D perhaps matching TRBD1 (6 bases). CDR3 residues: CASSLGPTGYNEQFF. The CDR3 DNA reads as TGCGCCAGCAGCTTGGGCCCCACAGGGTACAATGAGCAGTTCTTC.